A selection of T cell receptor beta chains follows, all from one sample in a study of blood T cell repertoires in COVID-19. Sequenced by immunoSEQ multiplex PCR; TCRdb stores in-frame clones only, minus some. The sample lists roughly 200,000 clones, nearly 90% seen once, with 15% to 20% in the top ten. The specimen was peripheral blood. All receptors derive from a middle-aged man with COVID-19, enrolled during active disease. The conserved cysteine and the conserved F or W are not part of the CDR3 here. Expanded clones get a size class; other rows say once, few or many, or leave the size out.

clone_size j_call v_call cdr3_aa
. TRBJ2-7 TRBV7-2 ASSPLGGTYEQY
. TRBJ2-7 TRBV18 ASLSGTTQEQY
. TRBJ1-1 TRBV7-2 ASSLVSGLGDAF
. TRBJ2-5 TRBV15 ATSREPGSRETQY
. TRBJ1-2 TRBV29-1 SVGTALNYGYT
once TRBJ2-5 TRBV29-1 SVHTGQETQY
. TRBJ2-3 TRBV6-6 ASSPGQGGITDTQY
. TRBJ2-5 TRBV15 ATSRSRTGKETQY
. TRBJ1-5 TRBV6-5 ASSYSNRNQPQH
. TRBJ2-1 TRBV5-1 ASSLLPGQVYNEQF
. TRBJ2-1 TRBV10-3 AISHGTENNEQF
. TRBJ2-2 TRBV12-2 ASRPRAAGELF
few TRBJ2-2 TRBV7-2 ASSRAGGRTGELF
. TRBJ1-2 TRBV2 ASSEGSYGYT
. TRBJ2-7 TRBV7-9 ASSTGQITDEQY
. TRBJ2-1 TRBV27 ASRVGTDSYNEQF
. TRBJ1-1 TRBV7-9 ASSSFGGSGMNTEAF
few TRBJ1-5 TRBV5-3 ARSLRQVWQPQH
. TRBJ2-4 TRBV20-1 SGAPKNIQY
. TRBJ2-7 TRBV10-3 AIMGTEAQEQY
once TRBJ1-2 TRBV5-4 ASSLTEIYGYT
few TRBJ2-1 TRBV15 ATSGGLHLGGEQF
. TRBJ2-3 TRBV3-1/TRBV3-2 ASSQDPGGSRADTQY
. TRBJ1-3 TRBV15 ATSREGNRAGNTIY
. TRBJ2-7 TRBV15 ATSTGGQGGSYEQY
few TRBJ1-1 TRBV5-1 ASSFGRGTEAF
. TRBJ2-7 TRBV3-1/TRBV3-2 ASSQTGLSYEQY
. TRBJ2-1 TRBV11-2 ASSSGLAGASEQF
. TRBJ2-5 TRBV11-3 ASSLGPRGETQY
. TRBJ1-5 TRBV28 ATRVGGKSSNQPQH
. TRBJ2-2 TRBV6-6 ASTAPGDNTGELF
. TRBJ2-2 TRBV7-2 ASSEMVMGELF
. TRBJ2-1 TRBV18 ASSQDSSEQF
. TRBJ2-2 TRBV2 ASSYLAGDTGELF
. TRBJ2-7 TRBV11-2 ASSLGQGAYEQY
many TRBJ1-6 TRBV6-2/TRBV6-3 ASSTGNSPLH
. TRBJ2-3 TRBV27 ASLPLAGFTDTQY
. TRBJ2-7 TRBV5-8 ASSLPGQTQEQY
. TRBJ2-5 TRBV7-3 ASSNRAGSSETQY
. TRBJ2-7 TRBV7-9 ASSLVAGIAYEQY
. TRBJ2-3 TRBV19 ASSIGSGGPTDTQY
once TRBJ2-4 TRBV24-1 ATQSQNIQY
. TRBJ1-2 TRBV5-8 ASSWGDRVNYGYT
. TRBJ2-1 TRBV7-9 ASRKKAVGTSGYNEQF